The 9 T cell receptor beta chains listed next were all sequenced from one sample in a study of shared clonotypes between healthy human individuals. The data were produced by immunoSEQ multiplex PCR, yet TCRdb's version contains in-frame clones alone and is incomplete. This repertoire shows millions of clones, approximately 95% found once; its top ten account for about 0.39%. The sample comprised naive CD4+ T cells from PBMCs. Subset of the sample: CD45RA+ positively selected. The receptor set was obtained from a man in his late teens or twenties in good health. Some clones in this sample may be carry-over from other donors' samples.

The chain carries TRBV11-3 and TRBJ2-7; 8 bases match TRBD1. V lost 3 bases and J lost 4; bases outside the gene matches: 2. Germline V lookup: CDR1 SGHNT, CDR2 YENEEA. This CDR3 spans 13 amino acids. This CDR3 is CASSFQGAYEQYF. The CDR3 DNA reads as TGTGCCAGCAGCTTCCAGGGGGCTTACGAGCAGTACTTC.

The J gene is TRBJ2-1, the V gene TRBV11-2; TRBD1 matches at 7 bases. The CDR3 runs 16 residues. V was pared by 4 bases and J by 8 bases, with 14 bases of the junction left unmatched. Germline values: CDR1 SGHAT, CDR2 FQNNGV. The CDR3 protein is CASSSLGAGGKYEQFF. The CDR3 nucleotides read TGTGCCAGCAGCTCCCTAGGGGCAGGGGGAAAGTATGAGCAGTTCTTC.

This chain links TRBV5-1 with TRBJ1-3; D is uncertain. Trimming pared 0 bases from V and 4 bases from J, leaving 17 bases between. The germline CDR1 and CDR2 sequences are SGHRS and YFSETQ. This CDR3 has 17 amino acids. DNA for the CDR3: TGCGCCAGCAGCTTGGACCCTTCCAGGAAGTCGGGAAACACCATATATTTT. Its translation is CASSLDPSRKSGNTIYF.

This clone has a single count. V and J are TRBV9 and TRBJ2-1; D possibly corresponds to TRBD2 (5 bases). V lost 0 bases, J lost 3 bases, and 10 bases lay in between. The CDR3 consists of 15 residues. The germline V gene has CDR1 SGDLS and CDR2 YYNGEE. The CDR3 bases are TGTGCCAGCAGCGTAGCTAACCGGGACTACAATGAGCAGTTCTTC. Its protein is CASSVANRDYNEQFF. Combining the CDR3 with reference TRBV9 and TRBJ2-1 gives the whole variable domain DSGVTQTPKHLITATGQRVTLRCSPRSGDLSVYWYQQSLDQGLQFLIQYYNGEERAKGNILERFSAQQFPDLHSELNLSSLELGDSALYFCASSVANRDYNEQFFGPGTRLTVL.

This sequence joins TRBV6-1 and TRBJ2-7, with D maybe TRBD1 (5 bases). CDR1 is MNHNS and CDR2 is SASEGT in the germline V gene. V was cut by 4 bases and J by 3 bases, with 13 bases left in between. This CDR3 spans 14 amino acids. CDR3 sequence (DNA): TGTGCCAGCAGTGGGGGCCCCGTCCTCTACGAGCAGTACTTC. This codes for CASSGGPVLYEQYF.

CDR3 region: CASSVDRNYGYTF. CDR3 DNA: TGTGCCAGCAGCGTAGACAGGAACTATGGCTACACCTTC. The chain links TRBV14 to TRBJ1-2; TRBD1 might be the D (6 bases). Trimming took off 5 bases at V and 2 bases at J, with 9 bases between the two ends. Germline V gene lookup returns CDR1 SGHDN and CDR2 FVKESK. The CDR3 loop spans 13 amino acids. The entire variable domain, with the rest obtained from reference TRBV14 and TRBJ1-2, is as follows: EAGVTQFPSHSVIEKGQTVTLRCDPISGHDNLYWYRRVMGKEIKFLLHFVKESKQDESGMPNNRFLAERTGGTYSTLKVQPAELEDSGVYFCASSVDRNYGYTFGSGTRLTVV.

This sequence joins TRBV7-3 and TRBJ2-3, with D hard to call. V was trimmed by 5 bases and J by 11 bases, leaving 11 bases between them. Germline V CDR1 and CDR2: SGHTA, FQGTGA. The CDR3 has 11 amino acids. As DNA, the CDR3 is TGTGCCAGCAGCCTGGGCGCTTTGCAGTATTTT. Its translation: CASSLGALQYF.

This clone was detected only once. The genes are TRBV25-1 and TRBJ1-1; D might be TRBD1 (6 bases). Between the trimmed V and J ends, which lost 2 bases and 10 bases, there was a span of 11 bases. The CDR3 is 12 residues long. Germline V lookup: CDR1 MGHDK, CDR2 SYGVNS. For the CDR3, the DNA is TGTGCCAGCAGTGAAAGGGGGGGGTTAGCTTTCTTT. Encoded protein: CASSERGGLAFF.

The chain couples TRBV2 to TRBJ2-2, with 8 bases identical to TRBD1. Trimming cost V 4 bases and J 5 bases; bases outside gene matches: 21. In germline, CDR1 is SNHLY, CDR2 FYNNEI. The CDR3 is 20 amino acids. The CDR3 region is CASSAPRTGTEERTTGELFF. CDR3 coding DNA: TGTGCCAGCAGTGCGCCACGGACAGGGACAGAGGAGCGGACTACCGGGGAGCTGTTTTTT.